Shown below are 10 T cell receptor beta chains from a single sample sequenced in a study of blood T cells in healthy people across ages. Primers used in a second PCR of about 7 to 11 cycles were a sample-barcoded 5' primer and a J-beta primer mix. TCRdb re-derived calls from the 5' RACE reads in MiXCR, one entry per CDR3 protein. The sample has approximately 780,000 distinct CDR3 sequences, approximately 24% seen once. This sample also belongs to another study, concerning T cells of mothers and their children.

The sequencing input was blood. Source of these receptors: a boy aged 5-17 years in good health.

This chain uses TRBV12-3 or TRBV12-4 with TRBJ1-5; D not resolved. V shed 5 bases and J shed 3 bases, with 8 bases lying between them. The CDR3 sequence is 13 residues long. The CDR3 loop reads CASSRDPNQPQHF. Written as DNA, the CDR3 is TGTGCCAGCAGTCGCGATCCCAATCAGCCCCAGCATTTT.

This chain connects TRBV4-1 to TRBJ2-7, with 7 bases that match TRBD2. Germline V gene data show CDR1 as MGHRA and CDR2 as YSYEKL. V was clipped by 5 bases and J by 3 bases; unmatched bases: 7. CDR3 size: 14 residues. DNA of the CDR3: TGCGCCAGCAGCGCTAGCGGCAACTTCTACGAGCAGTACTTC. Amino acid sequence: CASSASGNFYEQYF.

A few counts support this clonotype. V usage is TRBV20-1 and J usage is TRBJ2-3; maybe TRBD2 (6 bases). Germline V gene lookup returns CDR1 DFQATT and CDR2 SNEGSKA (reference sequence). Trimming took off 5 bases at V and 4 bases at J, with 16 bases between the two ends. The CDR3 spans 14 residues. CDR3 DNA: TGCAGTGCTGAGGAGGGGCAGCGGCCAGATACGCAGTATTTT. Amino acids: CSAEEGQRPDTQYF.

In the case of this clonotype: Germline and junction disagree at one end, which may indicate a read error. The chain links TRBV20-1 to TRBJ2-7; D remains ambiguous. CDR3 length equals 13 residues. Germline V lookup: CDR1 DFQATT, CDR2 SNEGSKA (reference sequence). CDR3 residues: CSAREGSSYEQCF. The CDR3 DNA reads TGCAGTGCTAGAGAAGGTAGCTCCTACGAGCAGTGCTTC.

The sample holds a few counts of this clonotype. This chain links TRBV15 with TRBJ2-1; 10 bases match TRBD1. Germline assignment: CDR1 LNHNV and CDR2 YYDKDF (reference sequence). V shed 4 bases, J shed 4 bases, and the junction held 10 bases outside the gene matches. The CDR3 runs to 17 residues. In DNA, the CDR3 is TGTGCCACCAGCACAGAGGGGGACAGGGGTCGGTACAATGAGCAGTTCTTC. This sequence encodes CATSTEGDRGRYNEQFF.

This clonotype turned up a few times. The CDR3 loop is CASRLGTQVSYEQYF. Written as DNA, the CDR3 is TGCGCCAGCAGACTTGGGACGCAGGTCTCCTACGAGCAGTACTTC. This chain links TRBV4-1 with TRBJ2-7, with D possibly called TRBD1 or TRBD2 (5 bases each). The CDR3 extends over 15 amino acids. CDR1 and CDR2 (germline): MGHRA, YSYEKL. The V end was cut by 6 bases, the J end by 0 bases, with 15 bases between.

The chain combines TRBV6-1 with TRBJ2-1; D ambiguous. V was pared by 6 bases and J by 5 bases, with 17 bases between. There are 15 residues in the CDR3. Germline-derived CDR1 and CDR2 are MNHNS and SASEGT. The CDR3 region is CASRQPTESNNEQFF. Here the CDR3 DNA reads TGTGCCAGCAGACAGCCTACAGAATCGAACAATGAGCAGTTCTTC.

This chain uses TRBV28 with TRBJ2-1, with D hard to call. CDR3 length: 12 residues. Per germline, CDR1 MDHEN and CDR2 SYDVKM. Trimming removed 9 bases at V and 4 bases at J, with 10 bases between. The CDR3 DNA is TGTGCCAGTCGAACGGCTTACAATGAGCAGTTCTTC. Protein sequence: CASRTAYNEQFF. The full variable domain, in which reference TRBV28 and TRBJ2-1 provide the parts outside the CDR3, is DVKVTQSSRYLVKRTGEKVFLECVQDMDHENMFWYRQDPGLGLRLIYFSYDVKMKEKGDIPEGYSVSREKKERFSLILESASTNQTSMYLCASRTAYNEQFFGPGTRLTVL.

This clonotype has just a few counts. This sequence joins TRBV2 and TRBJ2-6; TRBD2 might be the D (5 bases). Germline CDR1 SNHLY, CDR2 FYNNEI. Trimming took 8 bases from V and 1 from J, leaving 9 bases between them. The CDR3 contains 14 residues. CDR3 sequence: CASGGGSGANVLTF. Here the CDR3 DNA reads TGTGCCAGCGGAGGCGGATCTGGGGCCAACGTCCTGACTTTC. Filled out from reference TRBV2 and TRBJ2-6, the complete variable domain reads EPEVTQTPSHQVTQMGQEVILRCVPISNHLYFYWYRQILGQKVEFLVSFYNNEISEKSEIFDDQFSVERPDGSNFTLKIRSTKLEDSAMYFCASGGGSGANVLTFGAGSRLTVL.

This clonotype occurred a few times. The CDR3 loop reads CASSQVGAGQPQHF. CDR3 DNA sequence: TGTGCCAGCAGCCAAGTCGGGGCGGGACAGCCCCAGCATTTT. This chain links TRBV14 with TRBJ1-5, with D possibly TRBD1 on 5 matching bases. Germline lookup yields CDR1 SGHDN and CDR2 FVKESK. The germline V and J ends were trimmed by 1 base and 7 bases, with 11 bases remaining between them. The CDR3 has 14 amino acids.